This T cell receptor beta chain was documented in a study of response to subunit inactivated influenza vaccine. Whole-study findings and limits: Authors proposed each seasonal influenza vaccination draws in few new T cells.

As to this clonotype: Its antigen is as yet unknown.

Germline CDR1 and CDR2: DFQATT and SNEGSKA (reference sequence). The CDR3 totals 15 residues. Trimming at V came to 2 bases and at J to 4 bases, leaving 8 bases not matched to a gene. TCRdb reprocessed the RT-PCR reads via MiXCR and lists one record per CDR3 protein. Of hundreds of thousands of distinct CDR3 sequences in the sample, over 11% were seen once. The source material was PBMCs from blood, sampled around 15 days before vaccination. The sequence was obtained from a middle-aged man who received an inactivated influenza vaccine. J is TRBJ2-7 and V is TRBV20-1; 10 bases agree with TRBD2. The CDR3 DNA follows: TGCAGTGCTAGACGGTCTAGCGGGAGTAAGTACGAGCAGTACTTC. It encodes CSARRSSGSKYEQYF.